A selection of T cell receptor beta chains follows, all from one sample in a study of shared clonotypes between healthy human individuals. The repertoire was sequenced with immunoSEQ multiplex PCR; TCRdb's copy has only in-frame clones and lacks some. The sample has about 1.9 million clones; around 95% are singletons. Specimen: naive CD8+ T cells from PBMCs. All receptors derive from a man in his late teens or twenties in good health. Some clones in this sample may be carry-over from other donors' samples. Both conserved end residues are part of each CDR3. D genes are given only for firm matches. Only some rows state a clone size, as once, few, many or a class for expanded clones.

D: TRBD1; length: 14; J: TRBJ2-7; V: TRBV7-9; size: .; DNA: TGTGCCAGCAGCCTGGGGGACAGTCCCTACGAGCAGTACTTC; CDR3: CASSLGDSPYEQYF
D: TRBD1; length: 14; J: TRBJ2-5; V: TRBV10-2; size: .; DNA: TGCGCCAGCAGTCTGACAGGGTTGTTCGAGACCCAGTACTTC; CDR3: CASSLTGLFETQYF
D: TRBD1; length: 16; J: TRBJ2-2; V: TRBV2; size: .; DNA: TGTGCCAGCAGTGAATTTGGGACAGGGGCCACCGGGGAGCTGTTTTTT; CDR3: CASSEFGTGATGELFF
D: TRBD2; length: 18; J: TRBJ2-1; V: TRBV9; size: .; DNA: TGTGCCAGCAGTGGGGGACTAGCGGGACCCGTGTCCCCCAATGAGCAGTTCTTC; CDR3: CASSGGLAGPVSPNEQFF
D: TRBD2; length: 15; J: TRBJ2-3; V: TRBV9; size: .; DNA: TGTGCCAGCAGGCCCGGGACTAGCGACTCAGATACGCAGTATTTT; CDR3: CASRPGTSDSDTQYF
D: .; length: 15; J: TRBJ2-7; V: TRBV6-1; size: once; DNA: TGTGCCAGCAGGATGACAGCTCGCAGTACCTACGAGCAGTACTTC; CDR3: CASRMTARSTYEQYF
D: TRBD1; length: 23; J: TRBJ1-5; V: TRBV10-2; size: .; DNA: TGCGCCAGCAGTGAGTCGAGTCTAGGGAGGACAGGGAAAGTAATTTATAGCAATCAGCCCCAGCATTTT; CDR3: CASSESSLGRTGKVIYSNQPQHF
D: .; length: 12; J: TRBJ2-1; V: TRBV7-9; size: .; DNA: TGTGCCAGCAGCTTCGACAGGAATGAGCAGTTCTTC; CDR3: CASSFDRNEQFF
D: .; length: 15; J: TRBJ1-5; V: TRBV7-9; size: .; DNA: TGTGCCAGCAGCCAGGGCGGGGAGATGGGGGGTCCCCAGCATTTT; CDR3: CASSQGGEMGGPQHF
D: .; length: 14; J: TRBJ2-7; V: TRBV9; size: .; DNA: TGTGCCAGCAGCGTTACGGGGAACCACTACGAGCAGTACTTC; CDR3: CASSVTGNHYEQYF
D: .; length: 14; J: TRBJ2-1; V: TRBV7-2; size: .; DNA: TGTGCCAGCAGCCACGGGACGAGCTACAATGAGCAGTTCTTC; CDR3: CASSHGTSYNEQFF
D: TRBD1; length: 16; J: TRBJ2-7; V: TRBV6-6; size: .; DNA: TGTGCCAGCAGTTACACCGGACAGGGGCCGTTCTACGAGCAGTACTTC; CDR3: CASSYTGQGPFYEQYF
D: TRBD1; length: 16; J: TRBJ2-5; V: TRBV13; size: .; DNA: TGTGCCAGCAGCTTAGTTGCAGGACAGGGTCCAGAGACCCAGTACTTC; CDR3: CASSLVAGQGPETQYF
D: .; length: 12; J: TRBJ2-2; V: TRBV28; size: .; DNA: TGTGCCAGCAGGGGGTTGGGCGGGGAGCTGTTTTTT; CDR3: CASRGLGGELFF
D: TRBD1; length: 17; J: TRBJ2-7; V: TRBV23-1; size: .; DNA: TGCGCCAGCAGTCATGGACAGGGGTTTTACGGAACCTACGAGCAGTACTTC; CDR3: CASSHGQGFYGTYEQYF
D: .; length: 12; J: TRBJ1-1; V: TRBV5-1; size: few; DNA: TGCGCCAGCAGCCCAAACAAAATTGAAGCTTTCTTT; CDR3: CASSPNKIEAFF
D: .; length: 13; J: TRBJ2-4; V: TRBV4-3; size: .; DNA: TGCGCCAGCAGCCAAGGTACCATGAACATTCAGTACTTC; CDR3: CASSQGTMNIQYF
D: .; length: 16; J: TRBJ2-1; V: TRBV9; size: few; DNA: TGTGCCAGCAGCCCCCCTGTTGTCAGTGAAGGCAATGAGCAGTTCTTC; CDR3: CASSPPVVSEGNEQFF
D: .; length: 13; J: TRBJ2-2; V: TRBV9; size: .; DNA: TGTGCCAGCAGCGTGGGGCACACCGGGGAGCTGTTTTTT; CDR3: CASSVGHTGELFF
D: .; length: 16; J: TRBJ1-1; V: TRBV29-1; size: .; DNA: TGCAGCGTTGAAGATCCGTTCGGACAGCGAGGGACTGAAGCTTTCTTT; CDR3: CSVEDPFGQRGTEAFF
D: TRBD2; length: 16; J: TRBJ2-7; V: TRBV10-3; size: once; DNA: TGTGCCATCAGTGAGTCCACACCGGGACTAGCCTACGAGCAGTACTTC; CDR3: CAISESTPGLAYEQYF
D: .; length: 13; J: TRBJ1-1; V: TRBV7-9; size: .; DNA: TGTGCCAGCAGCTTCGGGGGGGCAACTGAAGCTTTCTTT; CDR3: CASSFGGATEAFF
D: TRBD1; length: 17; J: TRBJ2-2; V: TRBV27; size: .; DNA: TGTGCCAGCAGTCTACCAGGGACAGGGTCTAGTCCCGGGGAGCTGTTTTTT; CDR3: CASSLPGTGSSPGELFF
D: .; length: 12; J: TRBJ2-4; V: TRBV15; size: .; DNA: TGTGCCACCAGCTCCGAACCGGCCATTCAGTACTTC; CDR3: CATSSEPAIQYF
D: .; length: 16; J: TRBJ1-1; V: TRBV6-1; size: .; DNA: TGTGCCAGCAGTGAAGCGCTCGGCAGGACGAACACTGAAGCTTTCTTT; CDR3: CASSEALGRTNTEAFF
D: TRBD2; length: 13; J: TRBJ2-1; V: TRBV6-6; size: .; DNA: TGTGCCAGCAACCTAGGGACTAGATTTGAGCAGTTCTTC; CDR3: CASNLGTRFEQFF
D: .; length: 15; J: TRBJ2-6; V: TRBV2; size: .; DNA: TGTGCCAGCAAACTGGGCGGGACTGGGGCCAACGTCCTGACTTTC; CDR3: CASKLGGTGANVLTF
D: TRBD1; length: 14; J: TRBJ1-1; V: TRBV4-1; size: .; DNA: TGCGCCAGTCGGGCGGACAGGGAGGTCTCTGAAGCTTTCTTT; CDR3: CASRADREVSEAFF
D: .; length: 13; J: TRBJ2-6; V: TRBV9; size: .; DNA: TGTGCCAGCAGCGTAGTAGGGGGTCCGGTCCTGACTTTC; CDR3: CASSVVGGPVLTF
D: TRBD2; length: 17; J: TRBJ2-3; V: TRBV18; size: .; DNA: TGTGCCAGCTCACCACTCGCGACTAGCGGAATCACAGATACGCAGTATTTT; CDR3: CASSPLATSGITDTQYF
D: .; length: 15; J: TRBJ2-7; V: TRBV19; size: .; DNA: TGTGCCAGTAGTATCATGGGGAAGGCTACCTACGAGCAGTACTTC; CDR3: CASSIMGKATYEQYF
D: .; length: 13; J: TRBJ2-1; V: TRBV9; size: .; DNA: TGTGCCAGCAGCGACCGGGGCCACAATGAGCAGTTCTTC; CDR3: CASSDRGHNEQFF
D: .; length: 15; J: TRBJ2-2; V: TRBV11-2; size: once; DNA: TGTGCCAGCAGCTTTGTGGGCTCGGCTACCGGGGAGCTGTTTTTT; CDR3: CASSFVGSATGELFF
D: TRBD2; length: 15; J: TRBJ2-7; V: TRBV29-1; size: .; DNA: TGCAGCGTTGAAGATCGGGAGGCACCCAACTACGAGCAGTACTTC; CDR3: CSVEDREAPNYEQYF
D: .; length: 14; J: TRBJ2-2; V: TRBV6-1; size: .; DNA: TGTGCCAGCAGGGGGACACCGAACACCGGGGAGCTGTTTTTT; CDR3: CASRGTPNTGELFF
D: .; length: 15; J: TRBJ2-3; V: TRBV6-5; size: .; DNA: TGTGCCAGCAGTTACGGGCGGGCTAGCACAGATACGCAGTATTTT; CDR3: CASSYGRASTDTQYF
D: .; length: 14; J: TRBJ2-7; V: TRBV14; size: once; DNA: TGTGCCAGCAGCCCCTACCGCGCGCACTACGAGCAGTACTTC; CDR3: CASSPYRAHYEQYF
D: TRBD1; length: 16; J: TRBJ2-5; V: TRBV7-9; size: .; DNA: TGTGCCAGCAGCTCCCCCCAGGACAGGGGGCGAGAGACCCAGTACTTC; CDR3: CASSSPQDRGRETQYF
D: TRBD2; length: 16; J: TRBJ2-7; V: TRBV28; size: once; DNA: TGTGCCAGCAGCCGGGGACTAGCGGAATTCTCCTACGAGCAGTACTTC; CDR3: CASSRGLAEFSYEQYF
D: .; length: 15; J: TRBJ2-3; V: TRBV7-9; size: .; DNA: TGTGCCAGCAGCTTAGGCCCAACTAGCACAGATACGCAGTATTTT; CDR3: CASSLGPTSTDTQYF
D: .; length: 15; J: TRBJ2-2; V: TRBV7-8; size: .; DNA: TGTGCCAGCAGGACAATCCGGGGAATCACCGGGGAGCTGTTTTTT; CDR3: CASRTIRGITGELFF
D: TRBD2; length: 16; J: TRBJ2-1; V: TRBV7-9; size: .; DNA: TGTGCCAGCAGCCCGTGGTCGGCGGGAGTGGGGAATGAGCAGTTCTTC; CDR3: CASSPWSAGVGNEQFF
D: .; length: 14; J: TRBJ2-3; V: TRBV7-9; size: .; DNA: TGTGCCAGCAGTTACCGGGAAAGAGCAGATACGCAGTATTTT; CDR3: CASSYRERADTQYF
D: .; length: 16; J: TRBJ1-4; V: TRBV28; size: .; DNA: TGTGCCAGCAGCCCTCCCGGGGGTACCTATAATGAAAAACTGTTTTTT; CDR3: CASSPPGGTYNEKLFF
D: .; length: 15; J: TRBJ1-5; V: TRBV7-9; size: .; DNA: TGTGCCAGCAGCTTAGCAGGGGTCGGCAATCAGCCCCAGCATTTT; CDR3: CASSLAGVGNQPQHF
D: .; length: 16; J: TRBJ2-7; V: TRBV11-2; size: .; DNA: TGTGCCAGCAGCCCAGGCTCCGCGGTCTGGAGCTTCGAGCAGTACTTC; CDR3: CASSPGSAVWSFEQYF
D: .; length: 12; J: TRBJ2-7; V: TRBV27; size: .; DNA: TGTGCCAGCAGTTTCAGGGAAGGCGAGCAGTACTTC; CDR3: CASSFREGEQYF
D: .; length: 15; J: TRBJ2-5; V: TRBV10-2; size: .; DNA: TGCGCCAGCCTAAGGGGGGACTCGAGAGGGGAGACCCAGTACTTC; CDR3: CASLRGDSRGETQYF
D: .; length: 14; J: TRBJ2-7; V: TRBV7-2; size: .; DNA: TGTGCCAGCAGCTTAGATTGGGGCACCTACGAGCAGTACTTC; CDR3: CASSLDWGTYEQYF
D: TRBD1; length: 13; J: TRBJ2-7; V: TRBV27; size: .; DNA: TGTGCCAGCAGTAGGACAGGGGGCCGCGAGCAGTACTTC; CDR3: CASSRTGGREQYF
D: .; length: 13; J: TRBJ2-6; V: TRBV9; size: .; DNA: TGTGCCAGCAGCGCAGGTGGGGCCAACGTCCTGACTTTC; CDR3: CASSAGGANVLTF
D: .; length: 14; J: TRBJ1-1; V: TRBV27; size: .; DNA: TGTGCCAGCACCCTTGCGGGAGCGAACACTGAAGCTTTCTTT; CDR3: CASTLAGANTEAFF
D: TRBD2; length: 16; J: TRBJ2-7; V: TRBV29-1; size: .; DNA: TGCAGCGTTGAGCAACCGGGACTAGCGGGGATCTACGAGCAGTACTTC; CDR3: CSVEQPGLAGIYEQYF
D: .; length: 12; J: TRBJ1-4; V: TRBV28; size: .; DNA: TGTGCCAGCAGTTCTTCAAATGAAAAACTGTTTTTT; CDR3: CASSSSNEKLFF
D: .; length: 14; J: TRBJ2-1; V: TRBV9; size: .; DNA: TGTGCCAGCAGCGTATCCGGGACCTACAATGAGCAGTTCTTC; CDR3: CASSVSGTYNEQFF
D: TRBD2; length: 15; J: TRBJ2-7; V: TRBV5-6; size: .; DNA: TGTGCCAGCAGACCGACTAGCGGGGGTATCTACGAGCAGTACTTC; CDR3: CASRPTSGGIYEQYF
D: .; length: 17; J: TRBJ2-1; V: TRBV7-9; size: .; DNA: TGTGCCAGCAGCCGACGTCATGGTAGGGACTCCTACAATGAGCAGTTCTTC; CDR3: CASSRRHGRDSYNEQFF
D: TRBD2; length: 13; J: TRBJ2-5; V: TRBV2; size: .; DNA: TGTGCCAGCAGCCCACTAGCGCCGGAGACCCAGTACTTC; CDR3: CASSPLAPETQYF